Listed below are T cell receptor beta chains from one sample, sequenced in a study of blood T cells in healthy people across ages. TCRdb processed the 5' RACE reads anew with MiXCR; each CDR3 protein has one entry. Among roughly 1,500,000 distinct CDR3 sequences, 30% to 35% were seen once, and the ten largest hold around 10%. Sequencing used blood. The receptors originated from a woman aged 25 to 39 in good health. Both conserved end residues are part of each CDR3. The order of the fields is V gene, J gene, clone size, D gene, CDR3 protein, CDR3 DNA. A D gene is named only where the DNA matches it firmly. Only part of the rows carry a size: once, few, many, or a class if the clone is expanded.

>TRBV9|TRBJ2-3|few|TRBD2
CASSGSGVYTDTQYF
TGTGCCAGCAGCGGAAGCGGGGTCTACACAGATACGCAGTATTTT
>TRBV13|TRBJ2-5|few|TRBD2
CASSYIAGGGETQYF
TGTGCCAGCAGCTATATAGCGGGGGGAGGAGAGACCCAGTACTTC
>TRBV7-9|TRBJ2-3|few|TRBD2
CASSLGNSGGPASDTQYF
TGTGCCAGCAGCTTAGGCAATAGCGGGGGGCCCGCTTCCGATACGCAGTATTTT
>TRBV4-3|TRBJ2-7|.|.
CASSLLTAAYEQYF
TGCGCCAGCAGCCTCCTGACGGCGGCCTACGAGCAGTACTTC
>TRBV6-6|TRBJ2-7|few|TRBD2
CASSVRGGQGTYEQYF
TGTGCCAGCAGTGTCCGGGGGGGGCAGGGGACCTACGAGCAGTACTTC
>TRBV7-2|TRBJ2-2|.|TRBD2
CASSLGGSRTGELFF
TGTGCCAGCAGCCTAGGCGGGAGTCGGACCGGGGAGCTGTTTTTT
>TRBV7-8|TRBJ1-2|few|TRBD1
CASSPSEGQGYHGYTF
TGTGCCAGCAGCCCATCCGAAGGACAGGGGTATCATGGCTACACCTTC
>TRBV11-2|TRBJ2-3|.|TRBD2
CASSPRQLAGGSVDTQYF
TGTGCCAGCAGCCCGCGTCAGCTAGCGGGGGGGAGTGTGGATACGCAGTATTTT
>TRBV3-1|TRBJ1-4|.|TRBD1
CASSQARQGANEKLFF
TGTGCCAGCAGCCAGGCCAGACAGGGTGCTAATGAAAAACTGTTTTTT
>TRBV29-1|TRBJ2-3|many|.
CSLQAESTDTQYF
TGCAGCCTACAAGCGGAAAGCACAGATACGCAGTATTTT
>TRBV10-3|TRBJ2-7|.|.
CAISATRERYEQYF
TGTGCCATCAGCGCCACCAGGGAGCGGTACGAGCAGTACTTC
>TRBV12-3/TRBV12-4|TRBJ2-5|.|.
CASSLDGGGPWTQYF
TGTGCCAGCAGTTTGGACGGAGGTGGGCCTTGGACCCAGTACTTC
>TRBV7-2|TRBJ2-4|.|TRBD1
CASSAYRGFGIWVGNIQYF
TGTGCCAGCAGCGCATACAGGGGGTTTGGGATTTGGGTCGGGAACATTCAGTACTTC
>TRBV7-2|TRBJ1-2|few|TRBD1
CASSQGQGASYGYTF
TGTGCCAGCAGCCAAGGACAGGGAGCTTCCTATGGCTACACCTTC
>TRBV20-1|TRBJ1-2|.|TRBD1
CSADPGGFNYGYTF
TGCAGTGCTGATCCAGGGGGTTTTAACTATGGCTACACCTTC
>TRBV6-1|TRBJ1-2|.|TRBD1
CASSDNTLQDRVNYGYTF
TGTGCCAGCAGTGACAACACACTACAGGACAGGGTAAACTATGGCTACACCTTC
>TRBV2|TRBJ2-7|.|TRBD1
CASSGTGLNEQYF
TGTGCCAGCAGTGGGACAGGGCTCAACGAGCAGTACTTC
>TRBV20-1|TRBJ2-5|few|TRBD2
CSARSLAEETQYF
TGCAGTGCTAGAAGCCTAGCGGAAGAGACCCAGTACTTC
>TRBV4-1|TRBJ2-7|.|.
CASSQGWDSGTYEQYF
TGCGCCAGCAGCCAAGGTTGGGACAGCGGGACCTACGAGCAGTACTTC
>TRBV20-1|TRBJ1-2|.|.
CSARYMAPSSGTEYGYTF
TGCAGTGCTAGATACATGGCACCCTCATCCGGGACGGAATATGGCTACACCTTC
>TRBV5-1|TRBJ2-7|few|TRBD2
CASSVRLAGLYEQYF
TGCGCCAGCAGCGTTCGACTAGCGGGACTCTACGAGCAGTACTTC
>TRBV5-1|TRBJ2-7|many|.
CASGDPRGREQYF
TGCGCCAGCGGGGACCCAAGGGGCCGCGAGCAGTACTTC
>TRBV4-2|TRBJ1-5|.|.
CASSQEAGREPQHF
TGTGCCAGCAGCCAAGAGGCCGGGCGGGAGCCCCAGCATTTT
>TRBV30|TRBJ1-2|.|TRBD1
CAWARQGADGYTF
TGTGCCTGGGCCCGCCAGGGGGCAGATGGCTACACCTTC
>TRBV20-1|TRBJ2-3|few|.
CSAPDFSLTDTQYF
TGCAGTGCTCCAGACTTCTCCCTCACAGATACGCAGTATTTT
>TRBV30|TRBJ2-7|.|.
CAWSVTAYEQYF
TGTGCCTGGAGCGTGACAGCGTACGAGCAGTACTTC
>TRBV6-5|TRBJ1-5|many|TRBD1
CASSTGANQPQHF
TGTGCCAGCAGTACAGGGGCCAATCAGCCCCAGCATTTT
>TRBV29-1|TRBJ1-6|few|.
CSVRDAMNSPLHF
TGCAGCGTGAGGGACGCGATGAATTCACCCCTCCACTTT
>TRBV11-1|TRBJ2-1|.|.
CASRPDLSSYNEQFF
TGTGCCAGCAGGCCTGACCTGAGCTCCTACAATGAGCAGTTCTTC
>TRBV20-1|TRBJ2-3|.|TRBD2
CSARGAALAGGTDTQYF
TGCAGTGCTAGAGGGGCCGCACTAGCGGGGGGCACAGATACGCAGTATTTT
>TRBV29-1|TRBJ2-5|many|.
CSLGPEGPVETQYF
TGCAGCTTAGGACCTGAGGGCCCAGTAGAGACCCAGTACTTC
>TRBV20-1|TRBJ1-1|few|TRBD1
CSAWTGMPEAFF
TGCAGTGCTTGGACAGGGATGCCTGAAGCTTTCTTT